Listed below are T cell receptor beta chains from one sample, sequenced in a study of cytomegalovirus exposure and HLA in healthy donors. Method: immunoSEQ multiplex PCR; TCRdb's copy keeps in-frame clones and lacks some. The top ten clones hold 3.5% to 5% of a sample with about 83,000 clones, about four fifths of them seen once. Sample: PBMCs. The source of these receptors is a man aged 55 to 70 in good health and CMV-seronegative. CDR3s leave out the opening cysteine and the closing phenylalanine or tryptophan. The D gene is left open where the match is weak. A clone size is listed for some rows: how often the clone was seen (once, few, many), or a class if it is expanded.

CDR3 protein,clone size,J gene,V gene,D gene
ASSLGLHPTDTQY,once,TRBJ2-3,TRBV7-3,.
ASSADREAYYEQY,few,.,TRBV2,TRBD1
ASSRDTGTGSYGYT,few,TRBJ1-2,TRBV19,TRBD1
ASRPGDPGQGQSANEKLF,.,TRBJ1-4,TRBV7-4,TRBD1
ASSIPNASGQETQY,.,TRBJ2-5,TRBV19,.
ASTPPDRITEAF,.,TRBJ1-1,TRBV19,.
ASRGDRRENEKLF,few,TRBJ1-4,TRBV6-1,.
ASSLGIASQETQY,.,TRBJ2-5,TRBV5-6,.
AWRLQGEGSPLH,once,TRBJ1-6,TRBV30,TRBD1
ASSATGGERYT,.,TRBJ1-2,TRBV7-9,TRBD1
ASSLDIAGATNEQF,.,TRBJ2-1,TRBV9,TRBD2
AWSLGGQTNSPLH,few,TRBJ1-6,TRBV30,TRBD1
ASSWGGGDGYT,few,TRBJ1-2,TRBV5-6,.
ASSEGNRGRSEQY,few,TRBJ2-7,TRBV6-1,TRBD1
ASSVVWDTGGYT,.,TRBJ1-2,TRBV9,.
ASSPARGRNQPQH,.,TRBJ1-5,TRBV5-8,TRBD1
ASSIDQDRDYGYT,.,TRBJ1-2,TRBV19,TRBD1
ASRLLGDSPLH,.,TRBJ1-6,TRBV7-9,.
ASSSFLAGGLATDTQY,.,TRBJ2-3,TRBV7-8,TRBD2
SSSSDGYEQY,.,TRBJ2-7,TRBV7-9,.
ASGPDRVNQPQH,.,TRBJ1-5,TRBV12-5,TRBD1
ASSLGEGKLF,.,TRBJ1-4,TRBV7-9,.
ASSLVAGGGPSYEQY,.,TRBJ2-7,TRBV7-2,TRBD2
ASSQPGGGSGYT,.,TRBJ1-2,TRBV7-9,TRBD1
ASSAFSGNTIY,once,TRBJ1-3,TRBV9,.
AWSVIYREDTEAF,once,TRBJ1-1,TRBV30,.
ASSLAGTDGYT,.,TRBJ1-2,TRBV5-1,TRBD1
ASSGTGGSGANVLT,.,TRBJ2-6,TRBV6-4,TRBD1
ASRPGQGRGEQY,few,TRBJ2-7,TRBV5-6,TRBD1
ASSIGAGRTDTQY,.,TRBJ2-3,TRBV19,.
ASSYRDSNTEAF,.,TRBJ1-1,TRBV6-6,TRBD1
AIRAGTLFAEAF,once,TRBJ1-1,TRBV10-3,.
ASSPAGGLSSYEQY,.,.,TRBV4-2,TRBD2
ASSSTLSGGYGYT,.,TRBJ1-2,TRBV7-9,.
ASSSVGHNEQF,once,TRBJ2-1,TRBV5-6,.
ASKPGGGLNEQF,.,TRBJ2-1,TRBV7-2,TRBD2
ASSIERGRDGYT,.,TRBJ1-2,TRBV19,.
ASSQTAGSSYNEQF,.,TRBJ2-1,TRBV14,.
ASSDGRVGEKLF,.,TRBJ1-4,TRBV2,.
ASSAGYYGYT,.,TRBJ1-2,TRBV25-1,.
ASDGRMRDEQF,.,TRBJ2-1,TRBV12-5,.
ASSTRTATDTQY,.,TRBJ2-3,TRBV11-3,.
ASSTTVQGTETQY,.,TRBJ2-5,TRBV5-5,TRBD1
ASSLDRSLVDTQY,.,TRBJ2-3,TRBV7-8,.
ASLPGLADTDTQY,.,TRBJ2-3,TRBV18,TRBD2
ASSSTSGGISSYEQY,.,TRBJ2-7,TRBV7-8,TRBD2
ASRMGGQSPLH,.,TRBJ1-6,TRBV27,TRBD1